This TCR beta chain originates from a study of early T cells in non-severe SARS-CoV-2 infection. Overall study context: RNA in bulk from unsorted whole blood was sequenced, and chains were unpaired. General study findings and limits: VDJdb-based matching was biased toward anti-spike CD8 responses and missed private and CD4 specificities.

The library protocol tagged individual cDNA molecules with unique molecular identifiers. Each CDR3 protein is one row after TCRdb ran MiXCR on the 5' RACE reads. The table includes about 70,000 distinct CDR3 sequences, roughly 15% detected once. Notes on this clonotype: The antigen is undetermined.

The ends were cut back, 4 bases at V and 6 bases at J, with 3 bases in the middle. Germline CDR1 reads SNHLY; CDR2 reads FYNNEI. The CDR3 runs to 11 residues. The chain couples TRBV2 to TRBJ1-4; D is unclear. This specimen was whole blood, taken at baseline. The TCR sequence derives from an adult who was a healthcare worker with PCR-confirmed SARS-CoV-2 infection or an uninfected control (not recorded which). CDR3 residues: CASSVYEKLFF. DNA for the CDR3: TGTGCCAGCAGTGTTTATGAAAAACTGTTTTTT.